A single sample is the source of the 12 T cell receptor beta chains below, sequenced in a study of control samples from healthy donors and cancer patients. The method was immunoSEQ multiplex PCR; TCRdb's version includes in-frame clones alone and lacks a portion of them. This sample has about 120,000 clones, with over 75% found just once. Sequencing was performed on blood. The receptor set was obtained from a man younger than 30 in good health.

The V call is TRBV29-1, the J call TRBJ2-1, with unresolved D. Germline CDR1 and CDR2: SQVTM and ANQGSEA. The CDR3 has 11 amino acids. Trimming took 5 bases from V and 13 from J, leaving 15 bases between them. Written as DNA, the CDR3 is TGCAGCGTTCCTGCCGGATCTTCACAGTTCTTC. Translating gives CSVPAGSSQFF.

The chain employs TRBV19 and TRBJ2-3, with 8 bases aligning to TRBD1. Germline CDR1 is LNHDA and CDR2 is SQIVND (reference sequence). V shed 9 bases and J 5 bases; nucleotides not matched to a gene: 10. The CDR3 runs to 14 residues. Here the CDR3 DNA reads TGTGCCAGCCAGGGGGCTGTCAAGATAGATACGCAGTATTTT. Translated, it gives CASQGAVKIDTQYF.

The CDR3 spells CASPKQGVQYF. In DNA form, the CDR3 reads TGTGCCAGCCCTAAACAGGGCGTTCAGTACTTC. This sequence joins TRBV2 and TRBJ2-4, with a possible D match to TRBD1 (6 bases). The CDR3 has 11 residues. Germline CDR1 is SNHLY and CDR2 is FYNNEI. V lost 8 bases and J 11 bases, leaving 13 bases between the germline ends.

For the CDR3, the DNA is TGTGCCAGCAGTTACCCACGACAGGGGGCCGGGGAGCTGTTTTTT. This encodes CASSYPRQGAGELFF. The chain couples TRBV6-2 or TRBV6-3 to TRBJ2-2; 9 nucleotides align to TRBD1. Germline V lookup: CDR1 MNHEY, CDR2 SVGEGT. Losses at the gene ends were 2 bases for V and 6 bases for J; bases not matched to a gene: 4. This CDR3 is 15 amino acids long.

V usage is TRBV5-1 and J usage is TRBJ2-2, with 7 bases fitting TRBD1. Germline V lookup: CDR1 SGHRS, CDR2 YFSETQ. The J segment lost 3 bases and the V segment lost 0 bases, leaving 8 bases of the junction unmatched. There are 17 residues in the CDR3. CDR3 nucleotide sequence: TGCGCCAGCAGCTTGGGAACAGGGGTCTCGGACACCGGGGAGCTGTTTTTT. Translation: CASSLGTGVSDTGELFF.

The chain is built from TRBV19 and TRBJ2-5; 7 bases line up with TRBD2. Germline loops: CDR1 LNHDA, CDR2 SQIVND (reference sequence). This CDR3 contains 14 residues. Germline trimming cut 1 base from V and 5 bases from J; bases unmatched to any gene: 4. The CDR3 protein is CASSIGSGRETQYF. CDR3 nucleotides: TGTGCCAGTAGTATAGGATCCGGGAGGGAGACCCAGTACTTC. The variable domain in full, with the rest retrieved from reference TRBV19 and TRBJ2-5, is DGGITQSPKYLFRKEGQNVTLSCEQNLNHDAMYWYRQDPGQGLRLIYYSQIVNDFQKGDIAEGYSVSREKKESFPLTVTSAQKNPTAFYLCASSIGSGRETQYFGPGTRLLVL.

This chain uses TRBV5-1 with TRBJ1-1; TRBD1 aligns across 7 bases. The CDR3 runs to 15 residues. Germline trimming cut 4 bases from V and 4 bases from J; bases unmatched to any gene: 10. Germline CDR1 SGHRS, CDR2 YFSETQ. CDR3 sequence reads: CASSPLGRGSTEAFF. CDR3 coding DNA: TGCGCCAGCAGCCCACTGGGCAGGGGGTCCACTGAAGCTTTCTTT.

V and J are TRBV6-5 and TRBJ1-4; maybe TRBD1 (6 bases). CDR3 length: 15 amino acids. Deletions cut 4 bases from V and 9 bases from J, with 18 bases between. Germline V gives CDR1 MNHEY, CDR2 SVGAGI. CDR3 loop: CASSSSAPTGQKLFF. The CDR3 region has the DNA TGTGCCAGCAGTTCCTCCGCACCTACAGGGCAAAAACTGTTTTTT.

The CDR3 nucleotides read TGTGCCATCGGGCGCCTTAATGAAAAACTGTTTTTT. Translated: CAIGRLNEKLFF. This rearrangement joins TRBV28 to TRBJ1-4, with D uncertain. In germline, CDR1 is MDHEN, CDR2 SYDVKM. The V end lost 10 bases, the J end lost 4 bases, and 10 bases lay between the germline ends. This CDR3 has 12 amino acids.

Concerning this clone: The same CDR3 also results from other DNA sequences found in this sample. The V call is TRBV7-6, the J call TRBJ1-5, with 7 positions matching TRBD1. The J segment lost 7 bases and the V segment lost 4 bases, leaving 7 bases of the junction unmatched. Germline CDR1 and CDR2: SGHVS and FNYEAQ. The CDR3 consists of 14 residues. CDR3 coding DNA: TGTGCCAGCAGCTCGGGGCAGGGGGAGCAGCCCCAGCATTTT. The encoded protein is CASSSGQGEQPQHF.

This chain's CDR3 is CASSLPRGAREKLFF. The CDR3 DNA reads as TGTGCCAGCAGCTTACCGAGGGGGGCGCGGGAAAAACTGTTTTTT. The rearrangement uses TRBV7-2 and TRBJ1-4, with a possible D match to TRBD1 (6 bases). V was pared by 2 bases and J by 8 bases, with 15 bases between. The CDR3 is made up of 15 amino acids. Germline V lookup: CDR1 SGHTA, CDR2 FQGNSA.

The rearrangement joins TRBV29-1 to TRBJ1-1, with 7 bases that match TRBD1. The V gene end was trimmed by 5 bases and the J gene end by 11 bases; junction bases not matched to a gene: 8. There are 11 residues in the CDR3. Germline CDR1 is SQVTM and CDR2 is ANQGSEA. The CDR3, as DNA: TGCAGCGTTCCAACAGGGGATTGGGCTTTCTTT. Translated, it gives CSVPTGDWAFF.